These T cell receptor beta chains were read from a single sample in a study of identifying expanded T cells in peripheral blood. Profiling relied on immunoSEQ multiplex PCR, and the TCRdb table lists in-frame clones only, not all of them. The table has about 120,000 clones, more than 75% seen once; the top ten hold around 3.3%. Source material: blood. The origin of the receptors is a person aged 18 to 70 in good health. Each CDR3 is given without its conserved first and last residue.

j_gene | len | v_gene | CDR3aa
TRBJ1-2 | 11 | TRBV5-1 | ASSLGPPYGYT
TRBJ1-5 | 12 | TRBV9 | ASSRQSSNQPQH
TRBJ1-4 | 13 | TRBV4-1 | ASSTQDRDSEKLF
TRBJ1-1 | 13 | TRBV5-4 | ASSLEGRMNTEAF
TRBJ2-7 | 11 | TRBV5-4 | ASSSSLDNEQY
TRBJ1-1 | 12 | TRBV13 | ASSPGGGDAEAF
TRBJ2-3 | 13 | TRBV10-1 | ASSDGNGVTDTQY
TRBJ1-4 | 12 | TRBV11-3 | ASKRAATNEKLF
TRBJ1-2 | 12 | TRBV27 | ASRWTERLYGYT
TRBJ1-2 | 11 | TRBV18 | ASSPQGGYGYT
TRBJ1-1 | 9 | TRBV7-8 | ASSLNTEAF
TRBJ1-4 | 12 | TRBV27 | ASSRGTGNEKLF
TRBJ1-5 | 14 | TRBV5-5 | ASSPMDSLLNQPQH
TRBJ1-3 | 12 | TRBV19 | ASSIQPARNTIY
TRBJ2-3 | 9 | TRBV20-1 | SASEVDTQY
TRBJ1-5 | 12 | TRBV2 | ASSYGQLNQPQH
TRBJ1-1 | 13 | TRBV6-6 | ASSYPQSQRTEAF
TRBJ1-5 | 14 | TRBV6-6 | ASKGQKTGSNQPQH
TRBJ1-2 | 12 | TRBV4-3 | ASSTRIDLADYT
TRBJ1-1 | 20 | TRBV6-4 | ASSDSTGGPRDRYLMNTEAF